The present T cell receptor beta chain was sequenced within a study of cytomegalovirus exposure and HLA in healthy donors. Primers included in the PCR were 60 Vbeta and 13 Jbeta primers. Source study methods: Around 80 million unique TCR beta chains, about 11 million of them shared, were counted by a later analysis. Using immunoSEQ multiplex PCR, the repertoire was profiled, and TCRdb retains in-frame clones only, with some absent. The V and J calls and clone size were taken over from that table, and D and trimming were inferred from the DNA. This sample has 110,000 or so clones; over 75% occur once, and the top ten carry 10% to 11%. The trim removed 1 base at V and 5 bases at J, leaving 1 base unmatched. CDR1 is LGHNA, CDR2 YNFKEQ, per germline. The CDR3 totals 13 residues.

The rearrangement uses TRBV4-2 and TRBJ1-1; the match to TRBD1 covers 7 bases. The sequence derives from a middle-aged man in good health and CMV-seropositive. The sequencing input was PBMCs. As DNA, the CDR3 is TGTGCCAGCAGCCAAGCGACAGGGACTGAAGCTTTCTTT. It yields the protein CASSQATGTEAFF.